Each of the 8 T cell receptor beta chains below was sequenced from the same sample in a study of blood T cell repertoires in COVID-19. Produced via immunoSEQ multiplex PCR; TCRdb's table is partial and in-frame only. The data show over 120,000 clones, 70% to 90% seen once. Sequenced input: PBMCs or T cells enriched from blood (not recorded which). These receptor sequences come from a man in his forties or fifties who had recovered from COVID-19.

This CDR3 reads CASSLNTATNEKLFF. CDR3 nucleotides: TGTGCCAGCAGTTTAAACACAGCAACTAATGAAAAACTGTTTTTT. The gene calls are TRBV28 and TRBJ1-4; D unclear. Germline CDR1 MDHEN, CDR2 SYDVKM. Trimming removed 2 bases from V and 0 bases from J, with 7 bases in between. This CDR3 contains 15 residues.

This rearrangement joins TRBV28 to TRBJ1-2; maybe TRBD1 (5 bases). The V and J ends lost 7 bases and 0 bases respectively, with 27 bases between them. The CDR3 has 19 residues. CDR1 MDHEN and CDR2 SYDVKM come from the germline V gene. The CDR3 reads CASTALGGVSKGSNYGYTF. The CDR3 DNA sequence: TGTGCCAGCACCGCTCTCGGGGGGGTATCTAAGGGGTCTAACTATGGCTACACCTTC.

The genes are TRBV5-1 and TRBJ2-5; possibly TRBD2 for D (6 bases). The CDR3 length is 14 residues. The V gene lost 3 bases and the J gene lost 1 base, with 10 bases spanning the gap. Germline CDR1 reads SGHRS; CDR2 reads YFSETQ. The CDR3 DNA reads TGCGCCAGCAGCTGGGCCGGGGGCCAAGAGACCCAGTACTTC. Translating it yields CASSWAGGQETQYF. The full variable domain, with the rest looked up from reference TRBV5-1 and TRBJ2-5, is KAGVTQTPRYLIKTRGQQVTLSCSPISGHRSVSWYQQTPGQGLQFLFEYFSETQRNKGNFPGRFSGRQFSNSRSEMNVSTLELGDSALYLCASSWAGGQETQYFGPGTRLLVL.

This chain connects TRBV5-4 to TRBJ2-1; 8 positions match TRBD2. J gave up 4 bases and V 7 bases, and 10 bases lay outside the gene matches. Germline CDR1 is SGHNT and CDR2 is YYREEE (reference sequence). The CDR3 runs to 15 residues. CDR3 loop: CASGLSSGLYNEQFF. In DNA form, the CDR3 reads TGTGCCAGCGGCCTGTCTAGCGGGTTGTACAATGAGCAGTTCTTC.

The rearrangement joins TRBV18 to TRBJ1-1, with D hard to call. CDR1 and CDR2 (germline): KGHSH, LQKENI. This CDR3 has 15 residues. The V end lost 2 bases, the J end lost 1 base, and 11 bases lay between the germline ends. The CDR3 loop is CASSPTPAGNTEAFF. In DNA, the CDR3 is TGTGCCAGCTCACCAACTCCCGCTGGGAACACTGAAGCTTTCTTT.

The chain carries TRBV19 and TRBJ1-1, with 10 bases aligning to TRBD1. Germline-derived CDR1 and CDR2 are LNHDA and SQIVND (reference sequence). This CDR3 region has 16 residues. Trimming at V came to 3 bases and at J to 0 bases, leaving 4 bases not matched to a gene. The CDR3 sequence: CASSMGTGVLNTEAFF. CDR3 bases: TGTGCCAGTAGTATGGGGACAGGGGTTCTGAACACTGAAGCTTTCTTT. Full variable domain (missing parts from reference TRBV19 and TRBJ1-1): DGGITQSPKYLFRKEGQNVTLSCEQNLNHDAMYWYRQDPGQGLRLIYYSQIVNDFQKGDIAEGYSVSREKKESFPLTVTSAQKNPTAFYLCASSMGTGVLNTEAFFGQGTRLTVV.

As regards this clone: This sample includes further DNA sequences coding for the same CDR3. V gene TRBV18 combines with J gene TRBJ1-5; possibly TRBD1 for D (5 bases). CDR1 is KGHSH, CDR2 LQKENI, per germline. V lost 6 bases and J lost 4, with 10 bases in between. The CDR3 length is 13 residues. Here the CDR3 DNA reads TGTGCCAGCTCGCCTGACAGAAATCAGCCCCAGCATTTT. This translates into CASSPDRNQPQHF.

The chain is built from TRBV7-9 and TRBJ1-4; D is uncertain. The CDR3 is made up of 15 amino acids. Germline V gene sequence: CDR1 SEHNR, CDR2 FQNEAQ (reference sequence). V lost 0 bases to trimming and J lost 0 bases, with 5 bases between them. CDR3 bases: TGTGCCAGCAGCTTAGCCATCACAACTAATGAAAAACTGTTTTTT. As protein: CASSLAITTNEKLFF.